This T cell receptor beta chain stems from a study of cytomegalovirus exposure and HLA in healthy donors. Study information: The Caucasian-associated ancestry cluster contained 81% of the roughly 400 genotyped donors.

To note about this clone: Its specificity is unknown. Within the sample, other DNA sequences also encode this same CDR3.

The PCR was carried out with 60 Vbeta primers and 13 Jbeta primers. Clones were sequenced by immunoSEQ multiplex PCR, and TCRdb holds only the in-frame ones, with some missing. Counted here are about 130,000 clones, around 85% occurring once; the ten biggest clones make up about 1.5%. The CDR3 totals 11 residues. The V and J ends lost 2 bases and 6 bases respectively, with 4 bases between them. CDR1 and CDR2 from the germline V gene are GTSNPN and SVGIG (reference sequence). Overall study results and limits: Later genetic work tied a missense DCLRE1C variant to beta-chain V and J trimming.

The receptor was derived from a boy aged 10-17 years in good health and CMV-seronegative. Sequencing was performed on PBMCs. The V and J genes are TRBV30 and TRBJ2-2; D gene uncertain. In DNA, the CDR3 is TGTGCCTGGAGTCCTTCCGGGGAGCTGTTTTTT. Amino acids: CAWSPSGELFF.